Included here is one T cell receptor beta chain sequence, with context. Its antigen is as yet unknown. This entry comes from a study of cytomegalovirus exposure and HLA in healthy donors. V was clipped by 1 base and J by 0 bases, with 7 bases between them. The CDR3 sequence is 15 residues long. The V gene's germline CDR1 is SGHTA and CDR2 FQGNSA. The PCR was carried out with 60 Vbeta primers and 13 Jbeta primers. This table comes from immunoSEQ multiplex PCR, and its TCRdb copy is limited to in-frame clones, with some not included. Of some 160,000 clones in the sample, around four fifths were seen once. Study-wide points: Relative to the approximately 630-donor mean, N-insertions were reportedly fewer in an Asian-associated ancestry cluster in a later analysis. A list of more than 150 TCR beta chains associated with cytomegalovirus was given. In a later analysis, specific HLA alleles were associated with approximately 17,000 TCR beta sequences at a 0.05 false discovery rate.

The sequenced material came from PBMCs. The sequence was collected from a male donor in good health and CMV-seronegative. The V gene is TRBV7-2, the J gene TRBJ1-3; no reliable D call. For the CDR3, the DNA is TGTGCCAGCAGCTTAGTAACAGACTCTGGAAACACCATATATTTT. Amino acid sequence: CASSLVTDSGNTIYF.